These T cell receptor beta chains were read from a single sample in a study of blood T cell repertoires in COVID-19. Clones were read by immunoSEQ multiplex PCR, and TCRdb kept only the in-frame ones, dropping some. There are approximately 15,000 clones in the sample; 80% to 90% occur only once, and roughly a quarter lies in the top ten. Sequencing input: peripheral blood. These receptors were collected from a woman aged 60 to 75 with acute or convalescent COVID-19. Each CDR3 is given with its conserved first and last residue. The order of the fields is clone size, D gene, V gene, J gene, CDR3 protein, CDR3 DNA. A D gene is named only where the DNA matches it firmly. A clone size is listed for some rows: how often the clone was seen (once, few, many), or a class if it is expanded.

size: -; D: TRBD2; V: TRBV18; J: TRBJ2-7; CDR3: CASSPGLAGTYEQYF; DNA: TGTGCCAGCTCACCCGGACTAGCGGGCACCTACGAGCAGTACTTC
size: -; D: -; V: TRBV12-3/TRBV12-4; J: TRBJ1-4; CDR3: CASSLPGEKLFF; DNA: TGTGCCAGCAGTTTACCGGGAGAAAAACTGTTTTTT
size: -; D: TRBD2; V: TRBV7-9; J: TRBJ2-1; CDR3: CASSSTPGLAVSYNEQFF; DNA: TGTGCCAGCAGCTCGACACCGGGACTAGCGGTCTCCTACAATGAGCAGTTCTTC
size: -; D: -; V: TRBV19; J: TRBJ1-2; CDR3: CASSPDRSYGYTF; DNA: TGTGCCAGTAGCCCCGACAGAAGCTATGGCTACACCTTC
size: -; D: TRBD2; V: TRBV5-4; J: TRBJ2-1; CDR3: CASSLIGLDGNEQFF; DNA: TGTGCCAGCAGCTTGATTGGACTAGATGGTAATGAGCAGTTCTTC
size: -; D: -; V: TRBV11-2; J: TRBJ1-1; CDR3: CASSVQSGANTEAFF; DNA: TGTGCCAGCAGCGTACAATCAGGGGCGAACACTGAAGCTTTCTTT
size: once; D: -; V: TRBV29-1; J: TRBJ2-2; CDR3: CSVALLWPNPNTGELFF; DNA: TGCAGCGTTGCCCTACTATGGCCCAATCCGAACACCGGGGAGCTGTTTTTT
size: -; D: TRBD1; V: TRBV30; J: TRBJ1-6; CDR3: CAWRRGQGWIGSPLHF; DNA: TGTGCCTGGAGGCGCGGACAGGGGTGGATCGGTTCACCCCTCCACTTT
size: -; D: -; V: TRBV3-1/TRBV3-2; J: TRBJ2-1; CDR3: CASSQGTVNEQFF; DNA: TGTGCCAGCAGCCAAGGAACGGTAAATGAGCAGTTCTTC
size: -; D: TRBD2; V: TRBV18; J: TRBJ2-3; CDR3: CASSPTSGSTDTQYF; DNA: TGTGCCAGCTCACCAACTAGCGGCAGCACAGATACGCAGTATTTT
size: few; D: TRBD1; V: TRBV24-1; J: TRBJ2-7; CDR3: CATSDQRQGAGYEQYF; DNA: TGTGCCACCAGTGACCAAAGACAGGGGGCTGGATACGAGCAGTACTTC
size: -; D: TRBD2; V: TRBV4-2; J: TRBJ2-5; CDR3: CASSQANSGGARQETQYF; DNA: TGTGCCAGCAGCCAAGCGAATAGCGGGGGGGCTAGACAAGAGACCCAGTACTTC
size: -; D: TRBD1; V: TRBV9; J: TRBJ1-1; CDR3: CASSFGQGSEAFF; DNA: TGTGCCAGCAGCTTTGGACAGGGGTCTGAAGCTTTCTTT
size: -; D: TRBD1; V: TRBV18; J: TRBJ2-5; CDR3: CASSGGQGETQYF; DNA: TGTGCCAGCTCAGGCGGACAGGGTGAGACCCAGTACTTC